This TCR beta chain was identified during a study of a mutant IDH1 vaccine in newly diagnosed glioma (dated by TCRdb to the early 2020s). About the full investigation: Across visits V03 through V10, patients got a total of eight vaccinations, given in weeks 1, 3, 5, 7, 11, 15, 19 and 23. Vaccination started 4-6 weeks after radiotherapy alone, or was given together with temozolomide cycles in the groups whose treatment included chemotherapy. The 32 treated patients were around 60% male and roughly 40% female, with a mean age of approximately 40 years. Before enrollment, patients had received standard therapy of radiotherapy alone, temozolomide alone, or radiochemotherapy with temozolomide; most received the combination. Peripheral blood was collected at six visits: V03 (baseline), V05, V07, V10, V12 and V13. Longitudinal TCRB deep sequencing was performed for roughly 25 treated patients wherever samples were available for exploratory analyses.

Trimming at the junction amounts to 4 bases on V and 3 bases on J, and the germline ends lie 17 bases apart. Sequences SQVTM (CDR1) and ANQGSEA (CDR2) are obtained from the germline V gene. Reading from cysteine to phenylalanine, the CDR3 counts 15 amino acids. The retained sequence is limited to the CDR3, 45 bases, with the frame set at the first base. The receptor library was made with the immunoSEQ multiplex PCR assay. Following the manufacturer's protocol, the hsTCRB Kit was used to amplify rearranged TCR beta chain sequences. An Illumina MiSeq was used to sequence the TCRB libraries. The published analysis was carried out like this. Demultiplexing, trimming and gene mapping were performed with the kit vendor's proprietary platform. TCRdb stores this immuneACCESS table with in-frame sequences only. Part of the clones is absent; in the studies checked, under half of the shortfall reflects unresolved V genes, and no reason is known for the rest. That table is the source of V, J and clone size, and D and trimming were worked out from the DNA. The sample table contains about 36,000 clones; only one count was recorded for 80% of them. About 14% of the sample is held by the ten biggest clonotypes.

This clone appeared once. Its antigen is still unknown. No base quality information exists; no much larger clone differs at one position. In the paper's terms, the time point label means: week 11, during vaccination. A 20-mer mutant IDH1 peptide at 300 micrograms in Montanide made up each vaccine dose, which was injected subcutaneously together with topical imiquimod. Donors had newly diagnosed WHO grade 3 or 4 IDH1-mutant astrocytomas with loss of nuclear ATRX. The samples were drawn from NOA16, a multicentre, single-arm, open-label phase I trial in Germany that tested a mutant IDH1 peptide vaccine in humans for the first time. Genomic DNA for TCRB sequencing was extracted from EDTA blood using the DNeasy Blood and Tissue Kit. General findings and caveats noted by the study authors: The authors noted that analyses of patient blood samples could not be reproduced because of sample limitations. Across multiple MHC alleles, vaccine-induced immune responses were seen in nearly 95% of patients. Selection of PBMC samples for TCRB deep sequencing was based on availability. Pseudoprogression seemed to be unrelated to changes in the top peripheral T cell clonotypes found by TCRB sequencing.

This clonotype originated in a woman aged 25 to 39 with glioma. Some clones in this sample may be carry-over from other donors' samples. This receptor chain uses TRBV29-1 and TRBJ2-3; a weak D assignment points to TRBD1 (7 bases agree). Here the sequenced sample was peripheral blood mononuclear cells (PBMCs), taken from a glioma patient whose treatment included an IDH1 peptide vaccine. The CDR3 region: CSVVGGRGGTDTQYF. The sequenced DNA is TGCAGCGTTGTAGGGGGCAGGGGAGGAACAGATACGCAGTATTTT.